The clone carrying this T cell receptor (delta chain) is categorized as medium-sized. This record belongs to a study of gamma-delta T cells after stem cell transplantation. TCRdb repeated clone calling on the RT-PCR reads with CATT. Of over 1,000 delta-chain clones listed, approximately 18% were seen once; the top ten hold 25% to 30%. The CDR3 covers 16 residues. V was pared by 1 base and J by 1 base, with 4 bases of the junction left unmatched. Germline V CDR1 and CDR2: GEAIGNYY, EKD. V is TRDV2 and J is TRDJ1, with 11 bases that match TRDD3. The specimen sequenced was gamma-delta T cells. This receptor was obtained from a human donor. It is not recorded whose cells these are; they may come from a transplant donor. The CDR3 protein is CACDTVGDTRTDKLIF. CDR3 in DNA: TGTGCCTGTGACACGGTGGGGGATACGCGCACCGATAAACTCATCTTT.